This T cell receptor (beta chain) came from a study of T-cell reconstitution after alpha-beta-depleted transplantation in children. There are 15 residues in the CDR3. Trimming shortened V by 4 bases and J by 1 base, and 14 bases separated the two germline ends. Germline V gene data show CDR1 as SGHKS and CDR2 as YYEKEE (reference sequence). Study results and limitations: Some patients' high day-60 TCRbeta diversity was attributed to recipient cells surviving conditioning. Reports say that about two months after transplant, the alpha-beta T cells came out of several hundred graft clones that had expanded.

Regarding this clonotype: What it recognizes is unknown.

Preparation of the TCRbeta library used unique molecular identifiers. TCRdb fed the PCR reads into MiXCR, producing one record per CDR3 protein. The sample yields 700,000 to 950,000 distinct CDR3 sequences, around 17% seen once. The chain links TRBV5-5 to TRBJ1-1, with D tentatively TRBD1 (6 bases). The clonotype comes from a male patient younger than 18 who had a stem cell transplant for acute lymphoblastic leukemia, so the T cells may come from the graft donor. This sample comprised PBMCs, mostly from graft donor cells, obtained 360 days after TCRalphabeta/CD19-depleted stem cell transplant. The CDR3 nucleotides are TGTGCCAGCAGCAACCTGGGACACCAGAACACTGAAGCTTTCTTT. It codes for CASSNLGHQNTEAFF.